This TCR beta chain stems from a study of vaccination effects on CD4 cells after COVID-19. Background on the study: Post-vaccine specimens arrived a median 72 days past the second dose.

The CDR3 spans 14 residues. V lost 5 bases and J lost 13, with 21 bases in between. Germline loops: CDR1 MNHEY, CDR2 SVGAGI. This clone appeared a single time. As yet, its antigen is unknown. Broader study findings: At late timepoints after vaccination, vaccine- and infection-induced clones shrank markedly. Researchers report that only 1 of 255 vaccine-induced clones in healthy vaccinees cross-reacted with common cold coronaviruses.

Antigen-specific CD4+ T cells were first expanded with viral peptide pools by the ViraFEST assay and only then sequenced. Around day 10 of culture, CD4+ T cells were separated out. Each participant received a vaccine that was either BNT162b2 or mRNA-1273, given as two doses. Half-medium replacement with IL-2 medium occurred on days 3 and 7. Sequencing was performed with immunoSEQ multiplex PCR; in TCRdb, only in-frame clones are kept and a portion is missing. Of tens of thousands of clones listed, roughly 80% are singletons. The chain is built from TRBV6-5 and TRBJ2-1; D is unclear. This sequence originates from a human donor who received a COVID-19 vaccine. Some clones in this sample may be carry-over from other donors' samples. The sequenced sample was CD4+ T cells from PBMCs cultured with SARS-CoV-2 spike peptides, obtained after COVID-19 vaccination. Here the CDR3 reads CASSLRDHWTRQFF. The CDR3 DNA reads TGTGCCAGCAGTCTCCGAGACCATTGGACCCGACAGTTCTTC.